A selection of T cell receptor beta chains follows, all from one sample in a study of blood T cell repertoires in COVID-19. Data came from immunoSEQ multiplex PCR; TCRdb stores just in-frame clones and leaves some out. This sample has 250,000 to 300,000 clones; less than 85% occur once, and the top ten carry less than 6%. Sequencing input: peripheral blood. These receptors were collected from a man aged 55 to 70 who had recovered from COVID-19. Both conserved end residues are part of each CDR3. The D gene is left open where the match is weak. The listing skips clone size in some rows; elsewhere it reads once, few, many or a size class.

CASSPNRGRTKNIQYF | TGTGCCAGCAGCCCCAACAGGGGGAGGACCAAAAACATTCAGTACTTC | . | TRBD1 | TRBJ2-4 | TRBV7-8
CASSITGGEVYGYTF | TGTGCCAGTAGTATCACAGGGGGCGAGGTCTATGGCTACACCTTC | . | TRBD1 | TRBJ1-2 | TRBV19
CAWSQAASSYNEQFF | TGTGCCTGGAGCCAAGCCGCTAGCTCCTACAATGAGCAGTTCTTC | . | . | TRBJ2-1 | TRBV30
CASSLGGYRSDEQFF | TGTGCCAGCAGCTTAGGGGGCTACAGGAGCGATGAGCAGTTCTTC | . | . | TRBJ2-1 | TRBV11-2
CASSRGVLTEAFF | TGTGCCAGCAGCCGGGGGGTTCTTACTGAAGCTTTCTTT | . | . | TRBJ1-1 | TRBV3-1/TRBV3-2
CASSQELAIYNEQFF | TGCGCCAGCAGCCAAGAGCTAGCGATATACAATGAGCAGTTCTTC | . | . | TRBJ2-1 | TRBV4-1
CASTLDSGRENEQFF | TGTGCCAGCACCCTTGATTCAGGTCGAGAAAATGAGCAGTTCTTC | . | . | TRBJ2-1 | TRBV6-5
CASSSLPGGENTIYF | TGTGCCAGCAGCAGCCTCCCAGGGGGAGAAAACACCATATATTTT | once | . | TRBJ1-3 | TRBV21-1
CASSQYGSNTGELFF | TGCGCCAGCAGTCAATACGGGTCGAACACCGGGGAGCTGTTTTTT | . | . | TRBJ2-2 | TRBV23-1
CASSFGLAGGNEQFF | TGTGCCAGCAGCTTTGGACTAGCGGGTGGCAATGAGCAGTTCTTC | . | TRBD2 | TRBJ2-1 | TRBV11-1
CAISPDLAPRAQYF | TGTGCCATCAGCCCCGACTTAGCCCCGAGGGCCCAGTACTTC | . | . | TRBJ2-5 | TRBV10-3
CASTRGGGGQLGYEQYF | TGTGCCAGCACCCGGGGGGGCGGGGGCCAACTTGGGTACGAGCAGTACTTC | . | TRBD2 | TRBJ2-7 | TRBV13
CASSILTGTGSYTF | TGTGCCAGTAGTATCCTCACCGGGACAGGGAGCTACACCTTC | . | TRBD1 | TRBJ1-2 | TRBV19
CASSLDRPYEQYF | TGTGCCAGCAGCCTAGACCGACCCTACGAGCAGTACTTC | few | . | TRBJ2-7 | TRBV12-3/TRBV12-4
CASSLGLRAEQYF | TGTGCCAGCAGCTTAGGTTTGAGGGCCGAGCAGTACTTC | . | . | TRBJ2-7 | TRBV7-2
CASSPRDRSEKLFF | TGTGCCAGCAGCCCGAGGGACAGGAGTGAAAAACTGTTTTTT | . | TRBD1 | TRBJ1-4 | TRBV4-2
CASSLKEIGELFF | TGTGCCAGCAGTCTCAAGGAGATCGGGGAGCTGTTTTTT | . | . | TRBJ2-2 | TRBV12-3/TRBV12-4
CASTAVGVYGYTF | TGTGCCAGCACAGCCGTAGGGGTCTATGGCTACACCTTC | . | . | TRBJ1-2 | TRBV6-5
CAIRGGDTKNTEAFF | TGTGCCATCAGGGGAGGAGACACAAAGAACACTGAAGCTTTCTTT | . | . | TRBJ1-1 | TRBV10-3
CASRGSTSAGGPWDTQYF | TGTGCCAGCAGGGGCTCGACTTCAGCGGGGGGGCCTTGGGATACGCAGTATTTT | . | TRBD2 | TRBJ2-3 | TRBV2
CASSPVTGGAYGYTF | TGTGCCAGCAGCCCCGTGACAGGGGGGGCCTATGGCTACACCTTC | . | TRBD1 | TRBJ1-2 | TRBV7-2
CASRLRETSSTEQYF | TGCGCCAGCAGACTGAGAGAGACTAGCAGTACCGAGCAGTACTTC | . | TRBD2 | TRBJ2-7 | TRBV5-1
CASSFGGTGTDTQYF | TGTGCCAGCAGCTTCGGCGGGACGGGCACAGATACGCAGTATTTT | . | . | TRBJ2-3 | TRBV11-2
CASSPRDRGTSNQPQHF | TGTGCCAGCAGTCCCCGGGACAGGGGGACTAGCAATCAGCCCCAGCATTTT | . | TRBD1 | TRBJ1-5 | TRBV6-2/TRBV6-3
CASSEARGGGNTIYF | TGTGCCAGTAGTGAAGCTCGGGGTGGTGGAAACACCATATATTTT | . | . | TRBJ1-3 | TRBV19
CASSPRTGSYEQYF | TGTGCCAGCAGCCCACGGACAGGGTCGTACGAGCAGTACTTC | once | TRBD1 | TRBJ2-7 | TRBV3-1/TRBV3-2
CASMQYQGADGYTF | TGTGCCAGCATGCAATACCAGGGGGCTGATGGCTACACCTTC | . | TRBD1 | TRBJ1-2 | TRBV6-5
CASSSEDNYGYTF | TGTGCCAGCAGCTCAGAGGATAACTATGGCTACACCTTC | . | . | TRBJ1-2 | TRBV5-6
CASKNPGQGANEQFF | TGTGCCAGCAAAAACCCGGGACAGGGGGCCAATGAGCAGTTCTTC | . | TRBD1 | TRBJ2-1 | TRBV19
CASQDAGLAGSSGANVLTF | TGCGCCAGCCAGGATGCGGGACTAGCGGGGAGCTCTGGGGCCAACGTCCTGACTTTC | . | TRBD2 | TRBJ2-6 | TRBV10-2
CASSQDSGGIGAYNSPLHF | TGTGCCAGCAGCCAAGATTCTGGGGGGATTGGGGCCTATAATTCACCCCTCCACTTT | . | . | TRBJ1-6 | TRBV4-2
CASSSYGTSGLDTQYF | TGTGCCAGCAGCTCCTACGGGACTAGCGGGTTAGATACGCAGTATTTT | . | TRBD2 | TRBJ2-3 | TRBV27
CASSQGLSNTGELFF | TGTGCCAGCAGCCAGGGTTTGTCGAACACCGGGGAGCTGTTTTTT | . | . | TRBJ2-2 | TRBV7-3
CASSFRVKQPQHF | TGTGCCAGCAGTTTCAGGGTCAAACAGCCCCAGCATTTT | . | . | TRBJ1-5 | TRBV12-3/TRBV12-4
CASSPFPPGQTSYNEQFF | TGTGCCAGCAGCCCCTTCCCCCCCGGACAAACCTCCTACAATGAGCAGTTCTTC | . | . | TRBJ2-1 | TRBV7-6
CSVAASGNEQFF | TGCAGCGTTGCGGCTAGCGGGAATGAGCAGTTCTTC | . | TRBD2 | TRBJ2-1 | TRBV29-1
CASSGREGWTQYF | TGTGCCAGCAGCGGTAGGGAGGGGTGGACCCAGTACTTC | . | TRBD2 | TRBJ2-5 | TRBV9
CASSLRARNSGANVLTF | TGTGCCAGCAGCTTAAGGGCGAGAAACTCTGGGGCCAACGTCCTGACTTTC | . | . | TRBJ2-6 | TRBV7-3
CASSAVTGNTIYF | TGTGCCAGCAGCGCCGTGACAGGAAACACCATATATTTT | few | . | TRBJ1-3 | TRBV3-1/TRBV3-2
CAISERQSSYEQYF | TGTGCCATCAGTGAGAGACAGAGCTCCTACGAGCAGTACTTC | once | . | TRBJ2-7 | TRBV10-3
CASSTRGDREKNYGYTF | TGTGCCAGCAGTACGAGAGGGGACAGGGAGAAGAACTATGGCTACACCTTC | once | TRBD1 | TRBJ1-2 | TRBV28
CASSDQGRRQPQHF | TGTGCCAGCAGTGACCAAGGGAGGCGGCAGCCCCAGCATTTT | . | . | TRBJ1-5 | TRBV6-1
CASQGPEQYF | TGTGCCAGCCAGGGGCCCGAGCAGTACTTC | few | . | TRBJ2-7 | TRBV2
CASSSTRRASDTQYF | TGTGCCAGCAGTTCGACTAGACGGGCATCAGATACGCAGTATTTT | . | . | TRBJ2-3 | TRBV28
CASSQGLGAAEAFF | TGCGCCAGCAGCCAAGGCCTTGGGGCAGCTGAAGCTTTCTTT | . | . | TRBJ1-1 | TRBV4-1
CATSEPNGYNEQFF | TGTGCCACCAGCGAACCCAACGGTTACAATGAGCAGTTCTTC | . | . | TRBJ2-1 | TRBV24-1
CASSVGTLGANVLTF | TGTGCCAGCAGCGTTGGCACGCTTGGGGCCAACGTCCTGACTTTC | . | . | TRBJ2-6 | TRBV9
CASSQTPGVSLGEQYF | TGTGCCAGCAGCCAAACCCCGGGGGTCAGTCTGGGGGAGCAGTACTTC | . | . | TRBJ2-7 | TRBV4-2
CASSQGGGRSGYTF | TGTGCCAGCAGCCAAGGAGGGGGCAGGTCTGGCTACACCTTC | . | TRBD1 | TRBJ1-2 | TRBV3-1/TRBV3-2
CASSYGGARITEAFF | TGTGCCAGCAGTTACGGAGGCGCCAGAATCACTGAAGCTTTCTTT | . | . | TRBJ1-1 | TRBV6-2/TRBV6-3
CASSLGHDPYEQYF | TGTGCCAGCTCCCTCGGACATGACCCCTACGAGCAGTACTTC | . | . | TRBJ2-7 | TRBV7-9
CASTATGWANYGYTF | TGTGCCAGCACCGCGACAGGGTGGGCTAACTATGGCTACACCTTC | . | TRBD1 | TRBJ1-2 | TRBV6-5
CASSQDQGAGGETQYF | TGTGCCAGCAGCCAAGATCAAGGGGCAGGGGGAGAGACCCAGTACTTC | . | TRBD1 | TRBJ2-5 | TRBV4-2
CASSLAKGGTEAFF | TGTGCCAGCAGCTTAGCAAAGGGAGGCACTGAAGCTTTCTTT | once | . | TRBJ1-1 | TRBV7-2
CASRTHARERAFF | TGTGCCAGCAGAACCCACGCACGGGAGCGAGCTTTCTTT | . | . | TRBJ1-1 | TRBV6-5
CASRRDRASTGANVLTF | TGTGCCAGTCGCCGGGACAGGGCCTCAACTGGGGCCAACGTCCTGACTTTC | . | TRBD1 | TRBJ2-6 | TRBV2
CASSSSGGQETQYF | TGCGCCAGCAGCTCGAGCGGGGGGCAAGAGACCCAGTACTTC | . | TRBD2 | TRBJ2-5 | TRBV5-1
CASSFGRLETQYF | TGTGCCAGCAGTTTTGGGCGCCTAGAGACCCAGTACTTC | . | . | TRBJ2-5 | TRBV6-1
CASSPPARDLSGNTIYF | TGTGCCAGCTCACCCCCGGCCCGGGACTTATCAGGAAACACCATATATTTT | . | . | TRBJ1-3 | TRBV18
CASSLLGRYNEQFF | TGTGCCAGCAGTTTACTGGGGAGGTACAATGAGCAGTTCTTC | . | . | TRBJ2-1 | TRBV27